The TCR beta chain under discussion was sequenced for a study of CD8 T cells in Susac syndrome. When the RNA was reverse transcribed, random hexamers were used with an input of roughly 0.5 to 1 ug. TCRdb re-analysed the immunoSEQ multiplex PCR reads in MiXCR, keeping a single row per CDR3 protein. The sample shows 300,000 to 350,000 distinct CDR3 sequences, about 91% of them seen only once. Germline V CDR1 and CDR2: MNHNS, SASEGT. The CDR3 runs 15 residues. J was trimmed by 4 bases and V by 0 bases; bases with no gene match: 4. Input material: CD4+ T cells from PBMCs. This receptor was taken from a human donor with multiple sclerosis. J is TRBJ1-1 and V is TRBV6-1; 8 bases match TRBD1. The CDR3 bases are TGTGCCAGCAGTGAAGCGGGAGGACAGGGCACTGAAGCTTTCTTT. This sequence encodes CASSEAGGQGTEAFF.